Shown below are 11 T cell receptor beta chains from a single sample sequenced in a study of blood T cells in healthy people across ages. The second PCR ran about 6 to 11 cycles with a sample-barcoded 5' primer and J-beta primers. A single record per CDR3 protein comes from TCRdb applying MiXCR to the 5' RACE reads. This table holds about 280,000 distinct CDR3 sequences, 27% found once. What was sequenced was blood. The source of these receptors is a woman aged 70-85 years in good health.

The chain joins TRBV18 to TRBJ1-5, with D possibly being TRBD1 (5 bases). Deletions cut 3 bases from V and 1 base from J, with 7 bases between. Germline CDR1 is KGHSH and CDR2 is LQKENI. This CDR3 is built from 14 residues. The CDR3 DNA reads TGTGCCAGCTCACCCAGACAGAGCAATCAGCCCCAGCATTTT. As protein: CASSPRQSNQPQHF.

The chain has TRBV7-9 and TRBJ2-5, with D maybe TRBD1 (6 bases). The end of the DNA fits TRBJ2-7 better, so the J call may be wrong. The CDR3 is 14 residues long. Germline V lookup: CDR1 SEHNR, CDR2 FQNEAQ (reference sequence). The CDR3 spells CASSPDRQAYEQYF. The CDR3 nucleotides are TGTGCCAGCTCACCAGACAGGCAAGCCTACGAGCAGTACTTC.

Here the CDR3 reads CASSPTSGRESAYF. The CDR3, as DNA: TGTGCCAGCAGTCCGACTAGCGGGAGAGAATCGGCATATTTT. The chain couples TRBV6-5 to TRBJ2-3; 12 nucleotides match TRBD2. The germline V gene has CDR1 MNHEY and CDR2 SVGAGI. The ends lost 5 bases at V and 15 bases at J; junction bases unmatched: 12. The CDR3 has 14 residues.

The chain links TRBV6-2 or TRBV6-3 to TRBJ1-1; a weak D match, TRBD1 (5 bases). CDR1 is MNHEY and CDR2 is SVGEGT in the germline V gene. This CDR3 comprises 15 residues. The V end was cut by 6 bases, the J end by 0 bases, with 14 bases between. The DNA for the CDR3 is TGTGCCAGCAGAGACGTACAGGAGCTGAACACTGAAGCTTTCTTT. This encodes CASRDVQELNTEAFF.

The chain employs TRBV12-3 or TRBV12-4 and TRBJ2-3, with D possibly TRBD1 on 5 matching bases. CDR3 length equals 14 residues. V dropped 6 bases and J dropped 0 bases, with 10 bases sitting between them. The CDR3 coding sequence is TGTGCCAGCAGGAACACAGGAAGCACAGATACGCAGTATTTT. Translation: CASRNTGSTDTQYF.

The rearrangement links TRBV29-1 to TRBJ2-1; D not resolved. The germline CDR1 and CDR2 sequences are SQVTM and ANQGSEA. CDR3 length: 12 amino acids. V was trimmed by 7 bases and J by 9 bases, leaving 16 bases between them. The CDR3 loop reads CSGSDWSREQFF. The CDR3 bases are TGCAGCGGCAGTGACTGGAGCCGTGAGCAGTTCTTC.

The gene calls are TRBV7-2 and TRBJ1-5; D perhaps matches TRBD1 (5 bases). The V gene lost 4 bases and the J gene lost 7 bases, with 11 bases spanning the gap. The CDR3 spans 13 residues. CDR1 and CDR2 from the germline V gene are SGHTA and FQGNSA. The CDR3: CASSYRDGQPQHF. For the CDR3, the DNA is TGTGCCAGCAGCTACCGGGACGGACAGCCCCAGCATTTT.

The chain uses TRBV12-3 or TRBV12-4 and TRBJ2-7; TRBD2 might be the D (6 bases). This CDR3 is 13 amino acids long. V was clipped by 6 bases and J by 7 bases, with 16 bases between them. In nucleotides, the CDR3 is TGTGCCAGCAGCCCCAAAAGGGCGGGAGAGCAGTACTTC. Amino acid sequence: CASSPKRAGEQYF.

This CDR3 is CASSLLHTRETQYF. CDR3 nucleotides: TGTGCCAGCAGCCTTCTACACACACGGGAGACCCAGTACTTC. The chain carries TRBV7-9 and TRBJ2-5; D is unresolved. Trimming stripped 5 bases from V and 5 bases from J, with 15 bases between. The germline V gene encodes CDR1 SEHNR and CDR2 FQNEAQ (reference sequence). The CDR3 spans 14 residues.

V is TRBV2 and J is TRBJ2-2, with a tentative D call TRBD1 (5 bases). The germline CDR1 and CDR2 sequences are SNHLY and FYNNEI. The CDR3 consists of 13 residues. Deletions cut 8 bases from V and 4 bases from J, with 11 bases between. In DNA form, the CDR3 reads TGTGCCAGCTGTGGGGCGATCACCGGGGAGCTGTTTTTT. Its protein product is CASCGAITGELFF.

The gene calls are TRBV20-1 and TRBJ1-1, with no clear D. This CDR3 spans 13 amino acids. V was cut by 5 bases and J by 1 base, with 11 bases left in between. Germline CDR1 and CDR2: DFQATT and SNEGSKA (reference sequence). In nucleotides, the CDR3 is TGCAGTGCTCCATCAACGTGGAACACTGAAGCTTTCTTT. This translates into CSAPSTWNTEAFF.